This T cell receptor beta chain was observed in a study of T cells in Graves' hyperthyroidism and ophthalmopathy. Details on this clonotype: Its antigen is unidentified.

TCR beta CDR3 region amplification was performed from RNA transcripts. Carried out on the TCR CDR3, a first-round RT-PCR used the HTBI primer set. TCRdb redid the calling of the multiplex PCR reads with MiXCR, one entry per CDR3 protein. Of over 200,000 distinct CDR3 sequences listed, approximately 15% were seen once; the top ten hold about 14%. General study findings and limits: Ophthalmopathy was distinguished from stable hyperthyroidism by 13 V-J signatures.

Sequencing input: blood. The clonotype was recovered from a woman aged 40 to 55 with Graves' hyperthyroidism that later progressed to Graves' ophthalmopathy.

This CDR3 reads CASSAHWIRSQPQHF. The CDR3 coding sequence is TGTGCCAGTAGTGCCCACTGGATACGCTCTCAGCCCCAGCATTTT. This chain links TRBV19 with TRBJ1-5; D is undetermined. Between the trimmed V and J ends, which lost 5 bases and 6 bases, there was a span of 17 bases. Germline-derived CDR1 and CDR2 are LNHDA and SQIVND (reference sequence). This CDR3 has 15 amino acids.